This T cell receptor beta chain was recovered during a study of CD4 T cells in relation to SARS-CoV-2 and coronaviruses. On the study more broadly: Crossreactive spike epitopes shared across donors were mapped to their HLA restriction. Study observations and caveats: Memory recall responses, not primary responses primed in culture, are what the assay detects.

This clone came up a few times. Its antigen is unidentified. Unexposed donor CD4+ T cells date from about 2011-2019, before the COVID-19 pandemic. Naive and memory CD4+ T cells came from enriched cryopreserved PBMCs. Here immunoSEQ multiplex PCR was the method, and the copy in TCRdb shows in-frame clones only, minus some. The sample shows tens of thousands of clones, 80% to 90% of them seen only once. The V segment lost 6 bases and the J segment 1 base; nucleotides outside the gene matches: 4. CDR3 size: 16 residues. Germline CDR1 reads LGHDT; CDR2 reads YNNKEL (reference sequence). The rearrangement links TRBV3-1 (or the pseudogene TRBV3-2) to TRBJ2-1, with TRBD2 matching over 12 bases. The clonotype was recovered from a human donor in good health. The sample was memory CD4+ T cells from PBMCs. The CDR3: CASSRTSGKSYNEQFF. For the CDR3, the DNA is TGTGCCAGCAGTCGGACTAGCGGGAAGTCCTACAATGAGCAGTTCTTC.